These 16 T cell receptor beta chains share one sample of origin, sequenced in a study of T cells in Graves' hyperthyroidism and ophthalmopathy. Template material for amplifying TCR beta CDR3 regions consisted of RNA transcripts. The HTBI primer set drove a first-round RT-PCR of the TCR CDR3. TCRdb reprocessed the multiplex PCR reads with MiXCR, giving one entry per CDR3 protein. The sample lists about 380,000 distinct CDR3 sequences; roughly 14% were seen once. Sequences were obtained from blood. These receptors were obtained from a man between 25 and 39 years old with Graves' hyperthyroidism that later progressed to Graves' ophthalmopathy.

This clonotype was seen at least ten times. This chain uses TRBV3-1 with TRBJ1-5; 7 bases are shared with TRBD1. Germline V gene lookup returns CDR1 LGHDT and CDR2 YNNKEL (reference sequence). The CDR3 length is 14 residues. J was trimmed by 5 bases and V by 3 bases; bases with no gene match: 4. The CDR3 DNA reads TGTGCCAGCAGCCAGACAGGGAGGTATCAGCCCCAGCATTTT. It codes for CASSQTGRYQPQHF.

Details on this clonotype: The junction and the germline gene differ at one end; a read error may be behind it. The DNA for the CDR3 is TGCGCCAGCAGCCAAGGAGTGGGGGCCCTCTCCTACGAGCATTACTTC. Its translation is CASSQGVGALSYEHYF. The V gene is TRBV4-1, the J gene TRBJ2-7, with D tentatively TRBD1 (6 bases). CDR1 MGHRA and CDR2 YSYEKL come from the germline V gene. The CDR3 covers 16 residues.

This clonotype has more than one count but fewer than ten. The chain combines TRBV28 with TRBJ2-7; TRBD2 aligns across 7 bases. Germline CDR1 MDHEN, CDR2 SYDVKM. Germline trimming cut 5 bases from V and 6 bases from J; bases unmatched to any gene: 4. The CDR3 has 12 residues. The CDR3 DNA reads TGTGCCAGCAGTACACAGCGGGGCGAGCAGTACTTC. Protein sequence: CASSTQRGEQYF.

This clonotype has just a few counts. V and J are TRBV5-1 and TRBJ1-4, with TRBD1 matching 7 bases. V dropped 4 bases and J dropped 0; count of bases not matched to a gene: 6. The CDR3 totals 16 residues. CDR1 and CDR2 from the germline V gene are SGHRS and YFSETQ. The CDR3 reads CASSRGQFATNEKLFF. CDR3 coding DNA: TGCGCCAGCAGCCGGGGACAGTTTGCAACTAATGAAAAACTGTTTTTT.

Many counts were recorded for this clonotype. The chain links TRBV6-1 to TRBJ2-5; 7 bases are a match to TRBD2. Germline V lookup: CDR1 MNHNS, CDR2 SASEGT. V gave up 6 bases and J gave up 2 bases; unmatched junction bases: 3. The CDR3 spans 13 residues. Here the CDR3 reads CASSHGGQETQYF. In nucleotides, the CDR3 is TGTGCCAGCAGCCACGGGGGGCAAGAGACCCAGTACTTC.

The CDR3 spells CASSFPGQGIYEQYF. The DNA for the CDR3 is TGTGCCAGCAGCTTCCCGGGACAGGGGATCTACGAGCAGTACTTC. The chain combines TRBV5-4 with TRBJ2-7, with 10 bases identical to TRBD1. This CDR3 is built from 15 residues. Trimming at V came to 2 bases and at J to 3 bases, leaving 5 bases not matched to a gene. Germline V gene lookup returns CDR1 SGHNT and CDR2 YYREEE (reference sequence).

The chain employs TRBV5-1 and TRBJ2-2; D is undetermined. Trimming cost V 5 bases and J 0 bases, with 8 bases left between them. In germline, CDR1 is SGHRS, CDR2 YFSETQ. The CDR3 runs 14 residues. The CDR3 nucleotides read TGCGCCAGCAGATCGGGTTCGAACACCGGGGAGCTGTTTTTT. Its translation: CASRSGSNTGELFF.

The chain recombines TRBV7-9 with TRBJ1-3, with TRBD1 as a possible D gene (5 bases). The CDR3 totals 14 residues. Trimming cost V 6 bases and J 2 bases, with 11 bases left between them. CDR1 is SEHNR, CDR2 FQNEAQ, per germline (reference sequence). This CDR3 is CASSQTGPGNTIYF. The CDR3 DNA is TGTGCCAGCAGTCAAACGGGACCTGGAAACACCATATATTTT.

There are many counts of this clonotype. V is TRBV19 and J is TRBJ2-7, with a weak D call TRBD2 (5 bases). Germline V lookup: CDR1 LNHDA, CDR2 SQIVND (reference sequence). CDR3 length equals 14 residues. Trimming pared 2 bases from V and 3 bases from J, leaving 11 bases between. CDR3 nucleotides: TGTGCCAGTAGTATATACCGGGGAATCTACGAGCAGTACTTC. Amino acids: CASSIYRGIYEQYF.

To note about this clonotype: The junction does not match germline at one end; this may be a read error. The genes are TRBV4-2 and TRBJ2-2, with 10 bases lining up with TRBD2. The CDR3 sequence is 17 residues long. CDR1 LGHNA and CDR2 YNFKEQ come from the germline V gene. Written as DNA, the CDR3 is TGTGTCAGCACAGGGTCAACTAGCGGGATGAACACCGGGGAGCTGTTTTTT. Translating it yields CVSTGSTSGMNTGELFF.

This clonotype showed up many times. The chain has TRBV20-1 and TRBJ2-7; 15 bases match TRBD2. V lost 5 bases and J lost 4; bases outside the gene matches: 6. This CDR3 is built from 15 residues. Germline loops: CDR1 DFQATT, CDR2 SNEGSKA (reference sequence). CDR3: CSAPGTSGGWYEQYF. The CDR3 DNA reads as TGCAGTGCTCCCGGGACTAGCGGGGGGTGGTACGAGCAGTACTTC.

In this sample, this clonotype turned up many times. The CDR3 DNA reads TGTGCCAGCAGTTCATACAGGGGAGAGCAGCCCCAGCATTTT. Translation gives CASSSYRGEQPQHF. The genes are TRBV12-3 or TRBV12-4 and TRBJ1-5; 7 nucleotides align to TRBD1. J was trimmed by 7 bases and V by 4 bases; bases with no gene match: 7. The CDR3 spans 14 residues.

Concerning this clonotype: The junction does not match germline at one end; this may be a read error. The J gene is TRBJ1-2, the V gene TRBV11-1; TRBD1 agrees at 7 bases. CDR3 length: 13 amino acids. Germline V lookup: CDR1 SGHAT, CDR2 FQDESV (reference sequence). In DNA, the CDR3 is TGTGCCAGCAGCTTTCGAGAGGGGGCGAGCTACGCCTTC. As protein: CASSFREGASYAF.

The chain is built from TRBV9 and TRBJ2-1; D unclear. Germline CDR1 SGDLS, CDR2 YYNGEE. The CDR3 is 17 residues long. The V end was cut by 4 bases, the J end by 3 bases, with 20 bases between. In nucleotides, the CDR3 is TGTGCCAGCAGCCTTGGGCTGGACCTCCTCAGCTACAATGAGCAGTTCTTC. Protein sequence: CASSLGLDLLSYNEQFF.

In its sample, this clonotype was seen many times. The chain employs TRBV5-6 and TRBJ1-2; the match to TRBD1 covers 8 bases. From germline, CDR1 is SGHDT and CDR2 YYEEEE. CDR3 length equals 15 residues. The J segment lost 5 bases and the V segment lost 4 bases, leaving 10 bases of the junction unmatched. The CDR3 bases are TGTGCCAGCAGCCCGCCCCTCGACAGGGGTTATGGCTACACCTTC. This translates into CASSPPLDRGYGYTF.

This clonotype has a count of ten or more. The chain uses TRBV6-2 or TRBV6-3 and TRBJ1-5; tentative D call: TRBD1 (5 bases). In germline, CDR1 is MNHEY, CDR2 SVGEGT. This CDR3 has 15 amino acids. Trimming cost V 6 bases and J 7 bases, with 19 bases left between them. The CDR3 loop reads CASRYSFAGDQPQHF. The CDR3 region has the DNA TGTGCCAGCAGGTATAGTTTTGCGGGGGACCAGCCCCAGCATTTT.